Here is one TCR beta chain with its context. This specimen belongs to a study of T cell changes during pregnancy in multiple sclerosis. Data came from immunoSEQ multiplex PCR; TCRdb stores just in-frame clones and leaves some out. The table lists some 80,000 clones, about 95% of them singletons. The specimen was peripheral blood, collected in the second trimester of pregnancy. This TCR came from a female donor with multiple sclerosis, enrolled in a pregnancy study.

The CDR3 spells CASSPGVEQFF. The CDR3 nucleotides are TGTGCCAGCAGCCCGGGAGTTGAGCAGTTCTTC. This chain links TRBV11-2 with TRBJ2-1; D possibly corresponds to TRBD2 (6 bases). Germline CDR1 reads SGHAT; CDR2 reads FQNNGV. The length of the CDR3 is 11 residues. With 5 bases removed from V and 9 bases from J, the gap between germline ends came to 8 bases. The whole variable domain, filled in from reference TRBV11-2 and TRBJ2-1, reads EAGVAQSPRYKIIEKRQSVAFWCNPISGHATLYWYQQILGQGPKLLIQFQNNGVVDDSQLPKDRFSAERLKGVDSTLKIQPAKLEDSAVYLCASSPGVEQFFGPGTRLTVL.